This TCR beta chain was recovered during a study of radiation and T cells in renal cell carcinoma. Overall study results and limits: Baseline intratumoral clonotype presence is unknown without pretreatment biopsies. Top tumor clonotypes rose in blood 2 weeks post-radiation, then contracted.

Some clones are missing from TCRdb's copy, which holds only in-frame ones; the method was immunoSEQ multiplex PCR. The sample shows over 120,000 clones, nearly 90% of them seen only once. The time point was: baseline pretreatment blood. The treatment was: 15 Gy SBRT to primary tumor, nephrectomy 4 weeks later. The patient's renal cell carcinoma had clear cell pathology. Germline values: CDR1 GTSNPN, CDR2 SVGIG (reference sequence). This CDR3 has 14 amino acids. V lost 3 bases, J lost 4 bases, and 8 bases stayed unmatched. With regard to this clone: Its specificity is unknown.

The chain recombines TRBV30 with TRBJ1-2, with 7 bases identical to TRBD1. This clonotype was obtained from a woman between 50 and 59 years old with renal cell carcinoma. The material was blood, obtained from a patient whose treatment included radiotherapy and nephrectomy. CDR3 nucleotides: TGTGCCTGGAGCATCGACAGGGTTGGCTATGGCTACACCTTC. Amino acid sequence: CAWSIDRVGYGYTF. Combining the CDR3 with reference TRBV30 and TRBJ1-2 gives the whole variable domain SQTIHQWPATLVQPVGSPLSLECTVEGTSNPNLYWYRQAAGRGLQLLFYSVGIGQISSEVPQNLSASRPQDRQFILSSKKLLLSDSGFYLCAWSIDRVGYGYTFGSGTRLTVV.